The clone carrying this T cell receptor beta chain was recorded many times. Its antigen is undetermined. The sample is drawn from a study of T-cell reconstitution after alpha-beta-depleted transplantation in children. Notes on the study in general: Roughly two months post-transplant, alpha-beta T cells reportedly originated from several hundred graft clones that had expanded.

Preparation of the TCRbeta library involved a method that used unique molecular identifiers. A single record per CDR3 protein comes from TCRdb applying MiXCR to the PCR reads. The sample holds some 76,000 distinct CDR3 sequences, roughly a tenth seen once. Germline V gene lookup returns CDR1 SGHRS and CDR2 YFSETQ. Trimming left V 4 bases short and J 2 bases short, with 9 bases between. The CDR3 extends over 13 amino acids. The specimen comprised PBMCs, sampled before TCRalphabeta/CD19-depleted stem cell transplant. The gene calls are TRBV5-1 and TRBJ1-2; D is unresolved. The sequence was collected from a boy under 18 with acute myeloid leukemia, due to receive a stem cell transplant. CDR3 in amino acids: CASSGGPNYGYTF. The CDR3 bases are TGCGCCAGCAGCGGCGGCCCAAACTATGGCTACACCTTC. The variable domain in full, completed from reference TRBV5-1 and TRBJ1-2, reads KAGVTQTPRYLIKTRGQQVTLSCSPISGHRSVSWYQQTPGQGLQFLFEYFSETQRNKGNFPGRFSGRQFSNSRSEMNVSTLELGDSALYLCASSGGPNYGYTFGSGTRLTVV.